A selection of T cell receptor beta chains follows, all from one sample in a study of T-cell memory formation after mild COVID-19. TCRdb processed the 5' RACE reads anew with MiXCR; each CDR3 protein has one entry. The sample yields 120,000 or so distinct CDR3 sequences, approximately 6.2% seen once. What was sequenced was PBMCs or a T cell subset sorted from them (not recorded which). These receptors originate from an adult woman who had mild COVID-19 (a few samples of this study predate the infection). Cell type and time point are not known. Each CDR3 is given with its conserved first and last residue. A D gene is named only where the DNA matches it firmly. Rows give clone size only sometimes, using once, few, many, or a class for an expanded clone.

>TRBV12-3/TRBV12-4|TRBD1|TRBJ2-7|few
CASTYQQGFSYEQYF
TGTGCCAGCACCTATCAACAGGGGTTCTCCTACGAGCAGTACTTC
>TRBV5-1|TRBD1|TRBJ1-5|many
CASSLVTGDQPQHF
TGCGCCAGCAGCTTGGTTACAGGGGATCAGCCCCAGCATTTT
>TRBV12-3/TRBV12-4|NA|TRBJ2-7|many
CATKRSSYEQYF
TGTGCCACGAAACGGTCCTCCTACGAGCAGTACTTC
>TRBV18|TRBD2|TRBJ2-5|NA
CASSAQYQGLAETQYF
TGTGCCAGCTCAGCACAATACCAGGGACTAGCGGAGACCCAGTACTTC
>TRBV6-5|TRBD2|TRBJ2-1|many
CASSGLAGVNEQFF
TGTGCCAGCAGTGGACTAGCGGGGGTCAATGAGCAGTTCTTC
>TRBV7-2|NA|TRBJ1-6|few
CASSLDSPLHF
TGTGCCAGCAGCTTAGATTCACCCCTCCACTTT
>TRBV29-1|NA|TRBJ2-1|few
CSVEGHRGFVQFF
TGCAGCGTTGAGGGACACCGCGGGTTTGTGCAGTTCTTC
>TRBV19|NA|TRBJ1-2|few
CASSSPGTEGNYGYTF
TGTGCCAGTAGTTCCCCCGGGACGGAAGGTAACTATGGCTACACCTTC
>TRBV7-8|TRBD1|TRBJ2-7|many
CASSLVITPTGGSYEQYF
TGTGCCAGCAGTCTAGTAATTACTCCGACAGGGGGCTCCTACGAGCAGTACTTC
>TRBV6-8|NA|TRBJ2-1|NA
CASSYSTLTLVNEQFF
TGTGCCAGCAGTTACTCGACCCTGACCCTGGTCAATGAGCAGTTCTTC
>TRBV4-2|NA|TRBJ2-3|many
CASSGSVQHTDTQYF
TGTGCCAGCAGCGGCTCGGTACAGCACACAGATACGCAGTATTTT
>TRBV7-2|TRBD1|TRBJ2-2|many
CASSPQGALGGELFF
TGTGCCAGCAGCCCACAGGGGGCCCTCGGCGGGGAGCTGTTTTTT
>TRBV7-2|NA|TRBJ2-3|NA
CASSSNGYSTDTQYF
TGTGCCAGCAGCTCCAACGGGTATTCCACAGATACGCAGTATTTT
>TRBV11-2|NA|TRBJ2-7|few
CASSVGLSYEQYF
TGTGCCAGCAGTGTGGGGCTGTCCTACGAGCAGTACTTC
>TRBV7-9|NA|TRBJ2-3|NA
CASSLIRTDTQYF
TGTGCCAGCAGCCTCATCCGCACAGATACGCAGTATTTT
>TRBV3-1|TRBD1|TRBJ1-2|few
CASSPALQGYGYTF
TGTGCCAGCAGCCCCGCCCTACAGGGGTATGGCTACACCTTC
>TRBV6-6|TRBD1|TRBJ2-3|NA
CASSYAGTGGRWGVADTQYF
TGTGCCAGCAGTTACGCCGGGACAGGGGGCAGATGGGGCGTCGCAGATACGCAGTATTTT
>TRBV7-6|NA|TRBJ2-2|NA
CASSYSGGANTGELFF
TGTGCCAGCTCCTATTCCGGCGGAGCGAACACCGGGGAGCTGTTTTTT
>TRBV7-3|NA|TRBJ2-3|many
CASSLKGPVADTQYF
TGTGCCAGCAGCTTAAAGGGACCAGTAGCAGATACGCAGTATTTT
>TRBV5-4|TRBD1|TRBJ2-7|NA
CASSPVGQGYEQYF
TGTGCCAGCAGCCCCGTGGGACAGGGGTACGAGCAGTACTTC
>TRBV6-5|NA|TRBJ1-6|NA
CASSYGKGTSPLHF
TGTGCCAGCAGTTACGGGAAGGGGACTTCACCCCTCCACTTT
>TRBV12-3/TRBV12-4|TRBD1|TRBJ1-5|NA
CASTYAGTGNQPQHF
TGTGCCAGCACCTACGCCGGGACAGGCAATCAGCCCCAGCATTTT
>TRBV6-5|TRBD2|TRBJ2-3|few
CASSSRLAETTDTQYF
TGTGCCAGCAGTTCCCGACTAGCGGAAACCACAGATACGCAGTATTTT
>TRBV15|TRBD1|TRBJ2-2|many
CATAGTGDTGELFF
TGTGCCACCGCCGGGACAGGGGACACCGGGGAGCTGTTTTTT
>TRBV4-2|NA|TRBJ2-3|few
CASSRGGQSTDTQYF
TGTGCCAGCAGCCGTGGGGGGCAGAGCACAGATACGCAGTATTTT
>TRBV7-9|TRBD1|TRBJ1-2|NA
CASSSGQGPYYGYTF
TGTGCCAGCAGCTCGGGACAGGGTCCATATTATGGCTACACCTTC
>TRBV7-2|TRBD2|TRBJ2-3|many
CASSLAGGSGDTQYF
TGTGCCAGCAGCTTAGCTGGCGGTAGCGGGGATACGCAGTATTTT
>TRBV12-3/TRBV12-4|TRBD1|TRBJ2-7|NA
CASSRHSGQGIDEQYF
TGTGCCAGCAGCAGGCATTCGGGACAGGGTATCGACGAGCAGTACTTC
>TRBV5-1|TRBD1|TRBJ1-1|few
CASSRQGENTEAFF
TGCGCCAGCAGCCGACAGGGGGAAAACACTGAAGCTTTCTTT
>TRBV11-2|NA|TRBJ2-2|NA
CASSLVRGYTGELFF
TGTGCCAGCAGCTTAGTCAGGGGTTACACCGGGGAGCTGTTTTTT
>TRBV25-1|TRBD1|TRBJ2-1|many
CASSELTGGFSYNEQFF
TGTGCCAGCAGTGAATTGACAGGGGGCTTCTCCTACAATGAGCAGTTCTTC
>TRBV11-3|NA|TRBJ2-3|few
CASSPAPSTDTQYF
TGTGCCAGCAGCCCCGCCCCGAGCACAGATACGCAGTATTTT
>TRBV6-5|NA|TRBJ2-5|few
CASSYQTTGLQETQYF
TGTGCCAGCAGTTACCAAACGACAGGCCTCCAAGAGACCCAGTACTTC
>TRBV5-1|NA|TRBJ1-1|many
CASSLSTVRNTEAFF
TGCGCCAGCAGCTTATCGACAGTCCGAAACACTGAAGCTTTCTTT
>TRBV12-3/TRBV12-4|TRBD1|TRBJ1-2|NA
CASTQGAGGNYGYTF
TGTGCCAGCACCCAAGGGGCAGGGGGAAACTATGGCTACACCTTC
>TRBV5-1|TRBD1|TRBJ2-7|NA
CASRVQTGDEQYF
TGCGCCAGCAGGGTCCAGACAGGGGACGAGCAGTACTTC
>TRBV7-8|NA|TRBJ2-7|NA
CASSDSRAEFSYEQYF
TGTGCCAGCAGCGATTCTCGGGCAGAGTTCTCCTACGAGCAGTACTTC
>TRBV7-2|NA|TRBJ2-7|few
CASSLGIPAGEQYF
TGTGCCAGCAGCTTAGGGATTCCGGCGGGGGAGCAGTACTTC
>TRBV6-2/TRBV6-3|NA|TRBJ2-3|NA
CASSKRATDTQYF
TGTGCCAGCAGTAAGCGGGCAACAGATACGCAGTATTTT
>TRBV12-3/TRBV12-4|NA|TRBJ2-1|many
CASSSVGGQQFF
TGTGCCAGCAGTTCCGTCGGGGGCCAGCAGTTCTTC
>TRBV9|NA|TRBJ1-1|NA
CASSGYGGGSEAFF
TGTGCCAGCAGCGGCTACGGGGGGGGAAGTGAAGCTTTCTTT
>TRBV7-3|NA|TRBJ1-2|few
CASSPSTGDGYTF
TGTGCCAGCAGCCCCTCGACAGGAGATGGCTACACCTTC
>TRBV7-9|NA|TRBJ1-2|many
CASSLSDIYYGYTF
TGTGCCAGCAGCCTCTCGGACATTTACTATGGCTACACCTTC
>TRBV7-2|NA|TRBJ2-4|NA
CASSIQNRDGNIQYF
TGTGCCAGCAGTATACAAAACAGGGATGGGAACATTCAGTACTTC
>TRBV25-1|TRBD1|TRBJ2-7|NA
CATYGTASYEQYF
TGTGCCACCTACGGGACAGCATCCTACGAGCAGTACTTC
>TRBV5-5|TRBD2|TRBJ2-1|few
CASTPGLAGPFSNEQFF
TGTGCCAGCACCCCCGGACTAGCGGGACCTTTCTCAAATGAGCAGTTCTTC
>TRBV6-5|TRBD1|TRBJ2-7|NA
CASSPRGTVEQYF
TGTGCCAGCAGTCCTCGAGGGACAGTCGAGCAGTACTTC
>TRBV20-1|NA|TRBJ1-1|NA
CSARANGRGYTEAFF
TGCAGTGCTAGAGCCAACGGAAGGGGTTACACTGAAGCTTTCTTT
>TRBV7-6|TRBD1|TRBJ2-5|few
CASSLAGGQGGETQYF
TGTGCCAGCAGCTTAGCGGGAGGACAGGGTGGGGAGACCCAGTACTTC
>TRBV4-1|NA|TRBJ1-3|NA
CASSQDRTSSGNTIYF
TGCGCCAGCAGCCAAGATCGGACCAGCTCTGGAAACACCATATATTTT